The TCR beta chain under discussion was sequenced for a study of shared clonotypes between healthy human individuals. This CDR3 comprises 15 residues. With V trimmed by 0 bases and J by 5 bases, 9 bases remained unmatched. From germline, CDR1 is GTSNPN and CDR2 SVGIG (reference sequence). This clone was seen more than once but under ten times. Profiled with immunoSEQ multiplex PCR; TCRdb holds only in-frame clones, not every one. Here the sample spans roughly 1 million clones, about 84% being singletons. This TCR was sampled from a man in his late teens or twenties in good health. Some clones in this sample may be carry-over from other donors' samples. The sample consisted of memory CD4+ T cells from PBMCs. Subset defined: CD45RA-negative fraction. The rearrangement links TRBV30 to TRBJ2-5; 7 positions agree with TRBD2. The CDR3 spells CAWSVGAGIRETQYF. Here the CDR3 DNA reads TGTGCCTGGAGTGTAGGAGCGGGAATTCGGGAGACCCAGTACTTC.